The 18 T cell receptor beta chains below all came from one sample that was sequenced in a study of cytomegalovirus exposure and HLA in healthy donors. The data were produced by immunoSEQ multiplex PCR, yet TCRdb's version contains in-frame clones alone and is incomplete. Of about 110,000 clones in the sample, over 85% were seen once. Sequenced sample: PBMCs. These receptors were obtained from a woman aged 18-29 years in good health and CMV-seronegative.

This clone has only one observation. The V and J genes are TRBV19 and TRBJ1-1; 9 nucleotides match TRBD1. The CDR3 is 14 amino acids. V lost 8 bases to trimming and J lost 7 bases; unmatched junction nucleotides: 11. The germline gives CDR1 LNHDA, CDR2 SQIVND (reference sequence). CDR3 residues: CASGTDRGSGEAFF. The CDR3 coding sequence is TGTGCCAGTGGCACGGACAGGGGAAGTGGTGAAGCTTTCTTT.

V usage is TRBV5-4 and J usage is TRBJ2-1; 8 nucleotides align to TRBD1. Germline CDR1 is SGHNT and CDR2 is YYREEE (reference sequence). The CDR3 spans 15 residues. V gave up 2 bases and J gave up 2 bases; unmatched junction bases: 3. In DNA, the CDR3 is TGTGCCAGCAGCTTCGGGACAGGAGCCTACAATGAGCAGTTCTTC. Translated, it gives CASSFGTGAYNEQFF.

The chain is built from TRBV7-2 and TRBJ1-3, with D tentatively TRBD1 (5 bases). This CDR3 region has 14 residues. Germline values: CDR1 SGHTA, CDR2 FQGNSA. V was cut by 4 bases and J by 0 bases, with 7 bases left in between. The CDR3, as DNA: TGTGCCAGCAGCTACGGGGGCTCTGGAAACACCATATATTTT. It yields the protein CASSYGGSGNTIYF.

CDR3 in amino acids: CAGTGVTGELFF. DNA for the CDR3: TGTGCCGGGACAGGGGTGACCGGGGAGCTGTTTTTT. The chain combines TRBV19 with TRBJ2-2; 10 bases fit TRBD1. CDR3 length: 12 residues. V gave up 11 bases and J gave up 5 bases; unmatched junction bases: 2. The germline V gene has CDR1 LNHDA and CDR2 SQIVND (reference sequence). The full variable domain, in which reference TRBV19 and TRBJ2-2 provide the parts outside the CDR3, is DGGITQSPKYLFRKEGQNVTLSCEQNLNHDAMYWYRQDPGQGLRLIYYSQIVNDFQKGDIAEGYSVSREKKESFPLTVTSAQKNPTAFYLCAGTGVTGELFFGEGSRLTVL.

The CDR3 loop is CASSGSTGAGYEQYF. The CDR3 bases are TGTGCCAGCAGCGGATCGACAGGGGCAGGCTACGAGCAGTACTTC. The chain carries TRBV9 and TRBJ2-7, with 8 bases matching TRBD1. There are 15 residues in the CDR3. Germline V gene data show CDR1 as SGDLS and CDR2 as YYNGEE. V trimming: 3 bases; J trimming: 3 bases; junction bases outside the gene matches: 8.

The CDR3 DNA reads as TGTGCCAGTTGGAGGGTTCACAATGAGCAGTTCTTC. Protein: CASWRVHNEQFF. The chain uses TRBV27 and TRBJ2-1; possibly TRBD2 for D (6 bases). Trimming removed 9 bases from V and 5 bases from J, with 11 bases in between. CDR3 size: 12 residues. The germline V gene has CDR1 MNHEY and CDR2 SMNVEV (reference sequence).

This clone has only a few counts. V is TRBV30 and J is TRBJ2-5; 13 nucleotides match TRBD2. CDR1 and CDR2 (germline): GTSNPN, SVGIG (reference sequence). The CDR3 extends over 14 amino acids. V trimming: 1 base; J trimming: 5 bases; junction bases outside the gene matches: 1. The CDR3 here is CAWSAGLAGETQYF. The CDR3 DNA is TGTGCCTGGAGTGCGGGACTAGCGGGGGAGACCCAGTACTTC.

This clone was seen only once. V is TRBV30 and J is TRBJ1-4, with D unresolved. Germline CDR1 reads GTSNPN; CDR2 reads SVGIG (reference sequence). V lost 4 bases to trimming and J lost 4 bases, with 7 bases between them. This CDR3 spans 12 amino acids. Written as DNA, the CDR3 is TGTGCCTGGAATAGTAATAATGAAAAACTGTTTTTT. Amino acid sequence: CAWNSNNEKLFF.

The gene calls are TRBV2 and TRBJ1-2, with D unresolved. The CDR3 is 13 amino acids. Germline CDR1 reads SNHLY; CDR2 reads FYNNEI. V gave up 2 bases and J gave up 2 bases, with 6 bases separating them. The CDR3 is CASSEPGNYGYTF. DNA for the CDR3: TGTGCCAGCAGTGAACCGGGGAACTATGGCTACACCTTC.

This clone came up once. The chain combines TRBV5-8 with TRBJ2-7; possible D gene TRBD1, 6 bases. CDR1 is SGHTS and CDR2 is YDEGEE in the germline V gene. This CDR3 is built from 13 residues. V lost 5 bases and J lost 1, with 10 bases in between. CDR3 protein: CASSHRESYEQYF. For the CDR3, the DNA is TGTGCCAGCAGTCACAGGGAGTCCTACGAGCAGTACTTC.

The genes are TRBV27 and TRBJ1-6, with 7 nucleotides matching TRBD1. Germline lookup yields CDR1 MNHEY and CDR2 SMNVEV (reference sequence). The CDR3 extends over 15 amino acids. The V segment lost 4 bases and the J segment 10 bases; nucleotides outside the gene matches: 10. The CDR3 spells CASSYRQGVGSPLHF. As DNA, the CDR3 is TGTGCCAGCAGTTACAGACAGGGTGTGGGCTCACCCCTCCACTTT.

CDR3 nucleotide sequence: TGTGCCAGCAGCGGCGGGACTAGCGGGAGCGATGAGCAGTTCTTC. Amino acids: CASSGGTSGSDEQFF. The gene calls are TRBV9 and TRBJ2-1; 14 bases are a match to TRBD2. Germline CDR1 SGDLS, CDR2 YYNGEE. V lost 3 bases and J lost 8; bases outside the gene matches: 4. The CDR3 consists of 15 residues.

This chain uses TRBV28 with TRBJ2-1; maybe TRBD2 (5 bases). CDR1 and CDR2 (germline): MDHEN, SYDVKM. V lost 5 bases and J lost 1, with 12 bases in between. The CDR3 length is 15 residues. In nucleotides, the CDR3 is TGTGCCAGCAGTCCCTTGAGCGGATCCTACAATGAGCAGTTCTTC. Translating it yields CASSPLSGSYNEQFF.

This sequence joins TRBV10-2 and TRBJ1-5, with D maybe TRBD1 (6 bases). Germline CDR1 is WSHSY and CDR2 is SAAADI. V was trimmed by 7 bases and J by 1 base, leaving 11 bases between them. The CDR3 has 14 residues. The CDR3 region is CASKIGQSNQPQHF. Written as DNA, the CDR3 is TGCGCCAGCAAGATTGGACAGAGCAATCAGCCCCAGCATTTT.

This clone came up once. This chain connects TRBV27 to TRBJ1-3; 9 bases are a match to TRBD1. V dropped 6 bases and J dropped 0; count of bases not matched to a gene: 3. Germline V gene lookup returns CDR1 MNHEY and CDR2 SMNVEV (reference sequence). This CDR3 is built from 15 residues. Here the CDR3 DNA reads TGTGCCAGCAGGGAACAGGGGGCCTCTGGAAACACCATATATTTT. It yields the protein CASREQGASGNTIYF.

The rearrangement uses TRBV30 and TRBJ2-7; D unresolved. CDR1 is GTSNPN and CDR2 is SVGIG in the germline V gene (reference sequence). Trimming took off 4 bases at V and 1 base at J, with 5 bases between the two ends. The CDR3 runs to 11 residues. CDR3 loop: CAWTGSYEQYF. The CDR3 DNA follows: TGTGCCTGGACCGGGTCCTACGAGCAGTACTTC.

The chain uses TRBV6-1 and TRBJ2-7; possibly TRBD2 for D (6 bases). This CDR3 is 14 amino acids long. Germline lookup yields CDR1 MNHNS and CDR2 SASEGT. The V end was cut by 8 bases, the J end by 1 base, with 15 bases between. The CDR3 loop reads CASGGLGLSYEQYF. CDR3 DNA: TGTGCCAGCGGGGGGTTGGGGTTGTCCTACGAGCAGTACTTC.

Here the CDR3 reads CASSLAGAPYEQYF. The CDR3 DNA sequence: TGTGCCAGCAGCTTAGCTGGGGCCCCCTACGAGCAGTACTTC. This chain uses TRBV7-9 with TRBJ2-7, with TRBD1 as a possible D gene (5 bases). Trimming took off 0 bases at V and 2 bases at J, with 8 bases between the two ends. CDR1 and CDR2 (germline): SEHNR, FQNEAQ (reference sequence). The CDR3 is 14 amino acids.